This T cell receptor beta chain was sequenced during a study of type 1 regulatory T cells. Study at large: T-allo10 is an in vitro-generated, Tr1-enriched CD4 T cell product specific for alloantigen.

Trimming removed 0 bases at V and 7 bases at J, with 15 bases between. The CDR3 loop spans 15 amino acids. Looked up from germline, CDR1 is SGDLS and CDR2 is YYNGEE. TCRdb re-derived calls from the reads in MiXCR, one entry per CDR3 protein. The sample yields 75,000 to 100,000 distinct CDR3 sequences, roughly 28% seen once. V and J are TRBV9 and TRBJ2-3; D is possibly TRBD2 (5 bases). This receptor was obtained from a human donor in good health. Sequences were obtained from CD4+ T cells, either the whole sample or a sorted fraction (not recorded which). In DNA form, the CDR3 reads TGTGCCAGCAGCGTAGAGGCGGGCCTACACCATACGCAGTATTTT. Its translation is CASSVEAGLHHTQYF.